This T cell receptor (beta chain) was obtained from a study of blood T cell repertoires in COVID-19. Study-level information: Italy, Spain and the United States were the sources of the convalescent and acute COVID-19 samples. T cells, B-cell-depleted T cells, or PBMCs provided the cDNA or gDNA that served as material.

The CDR3 sequence is 13 residues long. With 3 bases removed from V and 1 base from J, the gap between germline ends came to 9 bases. The germline gives CDR1 SQVTM, CDR2 ANQGSEA. Original methodology: Amplification with reference gene primers provided the estimates of nucleated cell counts. The protocol was immunoSEQ multiplex PCR, while the TCRdb copy is restricted to in-frame clones and leaves out a portion. V, J and clone size are taken as reported in that table, and D and trimming were inferred from the DNA itself. The sample shows about 63,000 clones, roughly nine tenths of them seen only once. The sample was peripheral blood. This receptor was obtained from a woman of 80 years or more with acute or convalescent COVID-19. The chain carries TRBV29-1 and TRBJ1-1, with D unclear. CDR3 DNA sequence: TGCAGCGTTGAGCGGAGAAAGAACACTGAAGCTTTCTTT. This sequence encodes CSVERRKNTEAFF.